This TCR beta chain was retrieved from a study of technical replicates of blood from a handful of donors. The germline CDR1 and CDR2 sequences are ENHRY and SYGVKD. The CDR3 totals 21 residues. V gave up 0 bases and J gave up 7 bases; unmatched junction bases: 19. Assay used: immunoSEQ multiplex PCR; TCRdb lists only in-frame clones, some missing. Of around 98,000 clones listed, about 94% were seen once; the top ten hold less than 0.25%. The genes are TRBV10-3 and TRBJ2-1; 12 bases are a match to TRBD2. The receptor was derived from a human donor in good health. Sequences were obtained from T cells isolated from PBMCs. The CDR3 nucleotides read TGTGCCATCAGTGAGTCCCCTGCGGTGGGACTAGCGGGTGACCCTTGGAATGAGCAGTTCTTC. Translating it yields CAISESPAVGLAGDPWNEQFF.